This is a list of T cell receptor beta chains from one sample in a study of low-dose radiotherapy and immunotherapy resistance in tumors. Using its own MiXCR run on the reads, TCRdb lists one record per CDR3 protein. The sample carries about 60,000 distinct CDR3 sequences, approximately 25% recorded once. The material was PBMCs, obtained before treatment. All receptors come from a male donor with prostate cancer. The CDR3 runs from the conserved cysteine through the conserved F or W. D genes are given only for firm matches. Size tells how often a clone was seen (once, few, many) or the class of an expanded clone, and some rows leave it out.

v_gene,len,abundance,j_gene,d_gene,CDR3aa,CDR3nt
TRBV6-5,14,many,TRBJ1-1,.,CASSERGAQHEAFF,TGTGCCAGCAGTGAACGAGGGGCGCAGCATGAAGCTTTCTTT
TRBV6-1,14,many,TRBJ2-5,.,CASSDWERPETQYF,TGTGCCAGCAGTGACTGGGAGAGGCCAGAGACCCAGTACTTC
TRBV28,15,many,TRBJ1-3,.,CASSSDSFSGNTIYF,TGTGCCAGCAGTTCAGACAGCTTCTCTGGAAACACCATATATTTT
TRBV6-8,14,many,TRBJ2-7,.,CASSTRRSPYEQYF,TGTGCCAGCAGTACGAGACGGAGCCCCTACGAGCAGTACTTC
TRBV5-1,18,many,TRBJ2-4,TRBD2,CASSLVDRGGLAKNIQYF,TGCGCCAGCAGCTTGGTGGATCGGGGGGGCCTAGCCAAAAACATTCAGTACTTC
TRBV9,15,.,TRBJ2-3,.,CASSVSDPSTDTQYF,TGTGCCAGCAGCGTTAGCGACCCTAGCACAGATACGCAGTATTTT
TRBV6-2/TRBV6-3,14,many,TRBJ2-7,.,CASRRDVGSYEQYF,TGTGCCAGCAGACGGGACGTAGGTAGCTACGAGCAGTACTTC
TRBV20-1,15,many,TRBJ1-2,TRBD1,CSAKNTGRGLGGYTF,TGCAGTGCTAAGAATACCGGCAGGGGGCTTGGTGGCTACACCTTC
TRBV6-8,13,many,TRBJ2-1,TRBD1,CASSGTGLREQFF,TGTGCCAGCTCCGGGACAGGCTTACGGGAGCAGTTCTTC
TRBV6-2/TRBV6-3,14,.,TRBJ1-5,.,CASLGTYPTWPQHF,TGTGCCAGCCTTGGGACCTACCCAACGTGGCCCCAGCATTTT
TRBV7-2,14,.,TRBJ2-2,.,CASSLEINTGELFF,TGTGCCAGCAGCCTAGAGATCAACACCGGGGAGCTGTTTTTT
TRBV6-6,19,.,TRBJ2-1,TRBD2,CASSYRGTSGGSSYNEQFF,TGTGCCAGCAGCTATCGGGGGACTAGCGGGGGGTCCTCCTACAATGAGCAGTTCTTC
TRBV19,15,many,TRBJ2-1,TRBD2,CATSGLAVSYNEQFF,TGTGCCACCTCAGGACTAGCAGTCTCCTACAATGAGCAGTTCTTC
TRBV7-9,15,many,TRBJ2-7,.,CASSLGGHESYEQYF,TGTGCCAGCAGCTTAGGGGGCCATGAGTCCTACGAGCAGTACTTC
TRBV7-2,14,.,TRBJ2-2,TRBD2,CASSRDYITGELFF,TGTGCCAGCAGCCGGGACTACATCACCGGGGAGCTGTTTTTT
TRBV2,15,few,TRBJ1-3,.,CASSEEYRTKDTIYF,TGTGCCAGCAGTGAAGAATACAGGACTAAGGACACCATATATTTT
TRBV6-2/TRBV6-3,15,.,TRBJ2-1,TRBD2,CASSRTSGEYNEQFF,TGTGCCAGCAGCCGGACTAGCGGGGAGTACAATGAGCAGTTCTTC
TRBV6-2/TRBV6-3,14,.,TRBJ2-7,TRBD1,CASSYSTGGYEQYF,TGTGCCAGCAGTTACTCAACAGGGGGATACGAGCAGTACTTC
TRBV28,12,many,TRBJ2-7,.,CASRTGLLEQYF,TGTGCCAGCAGGACCGGGCTACTGGAGCAGTACTTC
TRBV5-1,16,once,TRBJ2-5,TRBD2,CASSLEASGGPETQYF,TGCGCCAGCAGCTTGGAGGCTAGCGGGGGGCCGGAGACCCAGTACTTC
TRBV3-1,16,many,TRBJ1-1,TRBD1,CASSPGQGALNTEAFF,TGTGCCAGCAGCCCGGGACAGGGGGCGCTGAACACTGAAGCTTTCTTT
TRBV18,14,many,TRBJ1-1,TRBD1,CASSGTGGSTEAFF,TGTGCCAGCTCCGGGACAGGGGGAAGTACTGAAGCTTTCTTT
TRBV20-1,14,many,TRBJ1-1,.,CSARDRRGNTEAFF,TGCAGTGCTCGGGACCGAAGGGGGAACACTGAAGCTTTCTTT
TRBV4-3,16,.,TRBJ2-7,.,CASSHQGAVSSYEQYF,TGCGCCAGCAGCCACCAGGGAGCGGTGAGCTCCTACGAGCAGTACTTC
TRBV5-1,16,many,TRBJ2-3,TRBD2,CASSSSGGAAADTQYF,TGCGCCAGCAGCTCTAGCGGGGGGGCCGCGGCAGATACGCAGTATTTT
TRBV5-1,14,many,TRBJ2-1,.,CASSVGGSYNEQFF,TGCGCCAGTTCTGTTGGAGGCTCCTACAATGAGCAGTTCTTC
TRBV7-6,13,.,TRBJ2-5,TRBD1,CASSPGQEETQYF,TGTGCCAGCAGCCCGGGACAGGAAGAGACCCAGTACTTC
TRBV5-6,16,many,TRBJ2-2,.,CASSLERTANTGELFF,TGTGCCAGCAGCTTGGAGAGGACAGCGAACACCGGGGAGCTGTTTTTT
TRBV6-2/TRBV6-3,11,many,TRBJ2-7,.,CASSPLSEQYF,TGTGCCAGCAGCCCCTTATCCGAGCAGTACTTC
TRBV4-1,17,many,TRBJ1-5,.,CASSQERGAGSNQPQHF,TGCGCCAGCAGCCAAGAACGGGGGGCAGGTAGCAATCAGCCCCAGCATTTT
TRBV13,11,.,TRBJ2-1,.,CASGINNEQFF,TGTGCCAGCGGGATAAACAATGAGCAGTTCTTC
TRBV9,14,many,TRBJ2-3,.,CASSTHLSTDTQYF,TGTGCCAGCAGCACTCACCTTAGCACAGATACGCAGTATTTT
TRBV5-6,14,many,TRBJ2-5,TRBD2,CASSAVAGAETQYF,TGTGCCAGCAGCGCGGTAGCGGGAGCGGAGACCCAGTACTTC
TRBV19,14,many,TRBJ1-1,.,CASSIFPPNTEAFF,TGTGCCAGTAGTATATTCCCCCCCAACACTGAAGCTTTCTTT
TRBV28,18,many,TRBJ1-2,TRBD1,CASSSSGTGSSTSNGYTF,TGTGCCAGCAGTTCTTCAGGGACAGGGAGCTCTACCAGTAATGGCTACACCTTC
TRBV20-1,15,many,TRBJ2-6,TRBD1,CSARTGTAGANVLTF,TGCAGTGCTCGGACAGGGACTGCTGGGGCCAACGTCCTGACTTTC
TRBV7-9,14,many,TRBJ1-2,TRBD1,CASSLVGTGDGYTF,TGTGCCAGCAGCTTAGTAGGAACAGGGGACGGCTACACCTTC
TRBV28,19,.,TRBJ2-3,TRBD2,CASSLPPRPAGEGPDTQYF,TGTGCCAGCAGTTTACCCCCGAGGCCAGCGGGAGAGGGGCCAGATACGCAGTATTTT
TRBV20-1,13,many,TRBJ2-1,TRBD2,CSARSGSNDEQFF,TGCAGTGCTAGAAGCGGGAGTAATGATGAGCAGTTCTTC
TRBV5-1,14,many,TRBJ2-4,.,CASSLGQTKNIQYF,TGCGCCAGCAGCTTGGGGCAAACCAAAAACATTCAGTACTTC
TRBV15,18,few,TRBJ2-3,TRBD1,CATSRDLGAGGITDTQYF,TGTGCCACCAGCAGAGATCTGGGGGCAGGGGGCATCACAGATACGCAGTATTTT
TRBV12-3/TRBV12-4,15,many,TRBJ1-5,.,CASSPRGSGNQPQHF,TGTGCCAGCAGCCCCCGGGGAAGCGGCAATCAGCCCCAGCATTTT
TRBV6-1,14,many,TRBJ2-7,.,CASGSRQPPYEQYF,TGTGCCAGCGGTAGCCGACAACCCCCTTACGAGCAGTACTTC
TRBV20-1,14,many,TRBJ1-2,.,CSARDLVGLRGYTF,TGCAGTGCTAGAGATCTAGTTGGTTTAAGGGGCTACACCTTC
TRBV12-5,15,.,TRBJ1-5,.,CASGPGQNPNQPQHF,TGTGCTAGTGGCCCCGGACAGAACCCAAATCAGCCCCAGCATTTT
TRBV25-1,14,medium-sized,TRBJ2-2,.,CASRGGAGTGELFF,TGTGCCAGCAGAGGGGGGGCCGGCACCGGGGAGCTGTTTTTT
TRBV29-1,14,many,TRBJ1-3,.,CSVEKYTAGNTIYF,TGCAGCGTTGAAAAGTACACAGCTGGAAACACCATATATTTT
TRBV7-9,15,many,TRBJ2-1,TRBD1,CASSQGQGPNNEQFF,TGTGCCAGCAGCCAGGGACAGGGGCCCAACAATGAGCAGTTCTTC
TRBV6-6,11,many,TRBJ2-7,.,CASSPNDEQYF,TGTGCCAGCAGCCCCAACGACGAGCAGTACTTC
TRBV30,14,many,TRBJ2-2,.,CAWSVPRGTGELFF,TGTGCCTGGAGTGTACCCAGGGGCACCGGGGAGCTGTTTTTT
TRBV29-1,14,.,TRBJ2-1,.,CSVVRLVELNEQFF,TGCAGCGTTGTTCGACTAGTCGAGCTAAATGAGCAGTTCTTC
TRBV7-9,12,many,TRBJ1-1,.,CASSQVGPEAFF,TGTGCCAGCAGCCAAGTCGGGCCTGAAGCTTTCTTT